The clone carrying this TCR beta chain showed up many times. Its antigen is not known. In germline, CDR1 is MNHNS, CDR2 SASEGT. This CDR3 comprises 16 residues. Trimming pared 7 bases from V and 0 bases from J, leaving 13 bases between. TCRdb reprocessed the reads with MiXCR, giving one entry per CDR3 protein. The sample records around 140,000 distinct CDR3 sequences, under 8.5% being singletons. The sample comes from a study of T cell repertoires in cytomegalovirus infection. Study in general: Both CMV infection and a matching HLA type were indicated by public TCR beta signatures.

General study points: The ex vivo response was dominated by HLA-C-restricted CMV-specific TCR beta clonotypes.

The chain couples TRBV6-1 to TRBJ2-6; perhaps TRBD1 as D (5 bases). The receptor comes from a human donor in good health (CMV status not recorded). Some clones in this sample may be carry-over from other donors' samples. Sequenced input: PBMCs. CDR3 coding DNA: TGTGCCAGCACTCTCTCTACAGGCTCTGGGGCCAACGTCCTGACTTTC. Encoded protein: CASTLSTGSGANVLTF.